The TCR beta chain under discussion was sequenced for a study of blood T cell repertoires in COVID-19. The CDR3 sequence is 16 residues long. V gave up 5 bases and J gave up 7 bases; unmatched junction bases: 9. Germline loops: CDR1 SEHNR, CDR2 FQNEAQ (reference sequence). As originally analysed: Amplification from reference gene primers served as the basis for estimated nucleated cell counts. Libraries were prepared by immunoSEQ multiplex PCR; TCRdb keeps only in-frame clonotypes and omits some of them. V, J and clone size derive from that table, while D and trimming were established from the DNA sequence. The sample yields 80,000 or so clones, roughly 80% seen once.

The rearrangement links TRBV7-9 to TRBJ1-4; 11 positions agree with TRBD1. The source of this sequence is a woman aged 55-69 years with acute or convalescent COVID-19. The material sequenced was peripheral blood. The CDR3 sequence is CASSATGQGGTEKLFF. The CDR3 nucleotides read TGTGCCAGCAGCGCTACGGGACAGGGGGGGACTGAAAAACTGTTTTTT.